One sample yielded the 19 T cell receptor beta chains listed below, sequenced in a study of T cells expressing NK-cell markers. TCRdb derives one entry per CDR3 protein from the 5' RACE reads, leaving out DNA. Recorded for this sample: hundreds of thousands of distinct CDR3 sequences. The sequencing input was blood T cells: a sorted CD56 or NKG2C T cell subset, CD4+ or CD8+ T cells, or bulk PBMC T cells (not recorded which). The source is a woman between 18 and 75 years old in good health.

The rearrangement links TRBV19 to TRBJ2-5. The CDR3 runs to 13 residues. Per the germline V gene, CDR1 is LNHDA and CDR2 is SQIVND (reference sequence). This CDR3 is CASSILAWETQYF.

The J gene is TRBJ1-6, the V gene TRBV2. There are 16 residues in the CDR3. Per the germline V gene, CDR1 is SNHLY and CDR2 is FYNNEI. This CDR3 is CASSDMGPDRDSPLHF.

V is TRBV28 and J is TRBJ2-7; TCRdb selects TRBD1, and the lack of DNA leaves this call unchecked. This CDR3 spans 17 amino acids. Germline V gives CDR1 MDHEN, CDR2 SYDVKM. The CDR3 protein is CASSSPGVGDTYYEQYF. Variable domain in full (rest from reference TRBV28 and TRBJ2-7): DVKVTQSSRYLVKRTGEKVFLECVQDMDHENMFWYRQDPGLGLRLIYFSYDVKMKEKGDIPEGYSVSREKKERFSLILESASTNQTSMYLCASSSPGVGDTYYEQYFGPGTRLTVT.

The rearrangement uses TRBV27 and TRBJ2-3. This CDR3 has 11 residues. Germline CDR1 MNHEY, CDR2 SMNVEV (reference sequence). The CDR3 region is CASSSGSTQYF.

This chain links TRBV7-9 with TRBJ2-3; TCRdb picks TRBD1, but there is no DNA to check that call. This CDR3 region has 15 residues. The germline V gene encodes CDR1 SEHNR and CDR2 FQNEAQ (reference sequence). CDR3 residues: CASSQTDTSTDTQYF.

The CDR3: CASSGTAQETQYF. This chain connects TRBV9 to TRBJ2-5; absent DNA, TCRdb's TRBD1 call cannot be checked. This CDR3 spans 13 amino acids. Germline loops: CDR1 SGDLS, CDR2 YYNGEE.

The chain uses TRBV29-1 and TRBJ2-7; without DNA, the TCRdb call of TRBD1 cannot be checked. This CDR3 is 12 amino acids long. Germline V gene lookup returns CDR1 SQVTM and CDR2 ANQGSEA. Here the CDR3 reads CSVEGQSYEQYF.

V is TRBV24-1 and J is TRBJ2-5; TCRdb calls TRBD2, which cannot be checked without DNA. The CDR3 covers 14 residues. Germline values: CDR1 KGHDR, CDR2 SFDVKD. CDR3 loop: CATSRSGRGETQYF.

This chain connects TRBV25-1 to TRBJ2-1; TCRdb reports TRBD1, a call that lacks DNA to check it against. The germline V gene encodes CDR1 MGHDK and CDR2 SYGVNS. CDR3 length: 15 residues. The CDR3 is CASSEYRGTYNEQFF. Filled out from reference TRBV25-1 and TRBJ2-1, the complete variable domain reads EADIYQTPRYLVIGTGKKITLECSQTMGHDKMYWYQQDPGMELHLIHYSYGVNSTEKGDLSSESTVSRIRTEHFPLTLESARPSHTSQYLCASSEYRGTYNEQFFGPGTRLTVL.

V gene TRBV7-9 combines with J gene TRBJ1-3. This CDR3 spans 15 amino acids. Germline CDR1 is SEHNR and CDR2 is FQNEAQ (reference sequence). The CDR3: CASSYPRDSGNTIYF.

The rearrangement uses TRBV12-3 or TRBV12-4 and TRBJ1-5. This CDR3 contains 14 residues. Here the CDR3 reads CASSSRRGNQPQHF.

CDR3 in amino acids: CSAPKEGTNQPQHF. The chain links TRBV20-1 to TRBJ1-5. Germline values: CDR1 DFQATT, CDR2 SNEGSKA (reference sequence). This CDR3 region has 14 residues.

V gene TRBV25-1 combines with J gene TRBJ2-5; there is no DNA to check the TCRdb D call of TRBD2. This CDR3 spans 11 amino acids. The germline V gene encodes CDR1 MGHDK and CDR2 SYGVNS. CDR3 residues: CASRGGETQYF.

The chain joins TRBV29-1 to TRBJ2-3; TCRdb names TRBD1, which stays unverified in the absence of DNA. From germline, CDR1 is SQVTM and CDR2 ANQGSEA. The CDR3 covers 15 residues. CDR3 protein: CRLNRGFYNTDTQYF.

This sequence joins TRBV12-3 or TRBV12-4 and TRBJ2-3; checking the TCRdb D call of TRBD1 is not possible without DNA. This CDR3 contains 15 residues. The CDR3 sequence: CASSTTGGSTDTQYF.

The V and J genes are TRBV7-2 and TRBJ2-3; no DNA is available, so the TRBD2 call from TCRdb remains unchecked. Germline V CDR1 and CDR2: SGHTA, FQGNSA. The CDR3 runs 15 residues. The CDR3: CASSQGRGWRDTQYF.

The CDR3 spells CASSVLYEQYF. The rearrangement joins TRBV9 to TRBJ2-7. The CDR3 length is 11 residues. The germline CDR1 and CDR2 sequences are SGDLS and YYNGEE.

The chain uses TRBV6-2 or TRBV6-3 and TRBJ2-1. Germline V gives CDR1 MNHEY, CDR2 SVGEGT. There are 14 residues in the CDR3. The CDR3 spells CASSKEAELGEQFF.

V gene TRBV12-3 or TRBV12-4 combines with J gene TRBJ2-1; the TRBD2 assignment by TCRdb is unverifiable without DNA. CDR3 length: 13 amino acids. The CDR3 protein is CASSPTLAGGQFF.